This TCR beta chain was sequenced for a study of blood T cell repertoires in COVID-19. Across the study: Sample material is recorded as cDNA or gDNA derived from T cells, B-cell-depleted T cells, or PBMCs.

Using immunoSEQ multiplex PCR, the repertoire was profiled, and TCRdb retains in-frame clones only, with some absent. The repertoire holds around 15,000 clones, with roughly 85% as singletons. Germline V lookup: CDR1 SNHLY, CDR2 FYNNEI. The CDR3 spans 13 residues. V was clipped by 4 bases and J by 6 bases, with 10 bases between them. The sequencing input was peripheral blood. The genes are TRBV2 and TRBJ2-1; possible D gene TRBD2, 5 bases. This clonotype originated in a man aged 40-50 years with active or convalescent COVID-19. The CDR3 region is CASSVSRGNEQFF. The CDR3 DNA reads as TGTGCCAGCAGTGTCTCTCGGGGCAATGAGCAGTTCTTC.